Presented here are 4 T cell receptor beta chains from one specimen sequenced in a study of radiation and T cells in renal cell carcinoma. Time point indicated: baseline pretreatment blood. The treatment: 15 Gy SBRT to primary tumor, nephrectomy 4 weeks later. Data came from immunoSEQ multiplex PCR; TCRdb stores just in-frame clones and leaves some out. Among 87,000 or so clones listed, roughly 90% were seen once. The starting material was blood, obtained from a patient whose treatment included radiotherapy and nephrectomy. All receptors come from a man in his fifties or sixties with renal cell carcinoma.

This clone was seen just once. The CDR3 sequence: CASSAYGTDNSPLHF. The CDR3 coding sequence is TGTGCCAGCAGTGCATACGGGACAGATAATTCACCCCTCCACTTT. The chain has TRBV16 and TRBJ1-6; 7 positions agree with TRBD1. The CDR3 covers 15 residues. The ends lost 6 bases at V and 5 bases at J; junction bases unmatched: 7. In germline, CDR1 is KGHSY, CDR2 FQNENV.

J is TRBJ2-3 and V is TRBV4-1, with TRBD1 matching over 12 bases. After removal of 3 bases from V and 4 bases from J, the junction contained 5 bases not matched to a gene. The CDR3 totals 16 residues. Germline CDR1 is MGHRA and CDR2 is YSYEKL. Written as DNA, the CDR3 is TGCGCCAGCAGCCAGGGACAGGGGGCTGGCGCAGATACGCAGTATTTT. Its protein is CASSQGQGAGADTQYF.

The chain has TRBV4-2 and TRBJ2-5; perhaps TRBD1 as D (6 bases). Germline V lookup: CDR1 LGHNA, CDR2 YNFKEQ. Trimming left V 1 base short and J 5 bases short, with 11 bases between. This CDR3 is built from 14 residues. CDR3 DNA: TGTGCCAGCAGCCAAGTCCAGGGGTCGGAGACCCAGTACTTC. Protein sequence: CASSQVQGSETQYF.

The chain recombines TRBV4-1 with TRBJ2-2; tentatively, D is TRBD2 (6 bases). The V end lost 1 base, the J end lost 8 bases, and 11 bases lay between the germline ends. The germline CDR1 and CDR2 sequences are MGHRA and YSYEKL. The CDR3 runs to 14 residues. The CDR3: CASSQVGGWGELFF. CDR3 nucleotides: TGCGCCAGCAGCCAAGTGGGGGGTTGGGGGGAGCTGTTTTTT.